This T cell receptor beta chain came from a study of T cells in Graves' hyperthyroidism and ophthalmopathy. Study-level background: Peripheral blood was collected at initial diagnosis, before any treatment. Study observations and caveats: The blood repertoire included most of the expanded thyroid clonotypes above 0.001.

Duration under 3 months, a NOSPECS grade of at least 4, and a Clinical Activity Score of at least 3 characterized the ophthalmopathy patients. The CDR3 is 13 amino acids. V shed 1 base and J shed 2 bases, with 5 bases lying between them. Germline V gene data show CDR1 as LNHNV and CDR2 as YYDKDF (reference sequence). TCR beta CDR3 sequences were amplified from RNA transcripts. The HTBI primer set was used in a first-round RT-PCR of the TCR CDR3. TCRdb re-called the multiplex PCR reads through MiXCR, storing one row per CDR3 protein. The sample carries 300,000 to 450,000 distinct CDR3 sequences, about 14% recorded once. This clonotype was picked up many times. The antigen is unknown.

This TCR was recovered from a woman aged 30 to 39 with Graves' ophthalmopathy. The chain has TRBV15 and TRBJ1-1; no clear D gene. Material for sequencing was blood. The CDR3 nucleotides are TGTGCCACCAGCAGAGCCAGCAACACTGAAGCTTTCTTT. Its protein is CATSRASNTEAFF.